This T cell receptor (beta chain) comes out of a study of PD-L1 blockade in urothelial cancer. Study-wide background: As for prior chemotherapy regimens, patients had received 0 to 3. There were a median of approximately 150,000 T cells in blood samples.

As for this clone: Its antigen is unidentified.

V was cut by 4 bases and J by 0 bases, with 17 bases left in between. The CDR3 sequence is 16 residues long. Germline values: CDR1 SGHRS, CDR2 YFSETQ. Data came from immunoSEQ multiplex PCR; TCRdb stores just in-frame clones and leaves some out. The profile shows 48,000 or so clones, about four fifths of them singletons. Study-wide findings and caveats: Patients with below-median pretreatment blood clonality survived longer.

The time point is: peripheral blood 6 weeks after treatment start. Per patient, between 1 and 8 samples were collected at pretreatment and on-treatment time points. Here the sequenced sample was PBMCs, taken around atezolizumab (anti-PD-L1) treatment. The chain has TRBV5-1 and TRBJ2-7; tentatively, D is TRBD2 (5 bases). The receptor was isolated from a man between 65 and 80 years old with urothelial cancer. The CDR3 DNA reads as TGCGCCAGCAGCCTCTTTAGCGCTTCAAGCTCCTACGAGCAGTACTTC. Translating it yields CASSLFSASSSYEQYF.